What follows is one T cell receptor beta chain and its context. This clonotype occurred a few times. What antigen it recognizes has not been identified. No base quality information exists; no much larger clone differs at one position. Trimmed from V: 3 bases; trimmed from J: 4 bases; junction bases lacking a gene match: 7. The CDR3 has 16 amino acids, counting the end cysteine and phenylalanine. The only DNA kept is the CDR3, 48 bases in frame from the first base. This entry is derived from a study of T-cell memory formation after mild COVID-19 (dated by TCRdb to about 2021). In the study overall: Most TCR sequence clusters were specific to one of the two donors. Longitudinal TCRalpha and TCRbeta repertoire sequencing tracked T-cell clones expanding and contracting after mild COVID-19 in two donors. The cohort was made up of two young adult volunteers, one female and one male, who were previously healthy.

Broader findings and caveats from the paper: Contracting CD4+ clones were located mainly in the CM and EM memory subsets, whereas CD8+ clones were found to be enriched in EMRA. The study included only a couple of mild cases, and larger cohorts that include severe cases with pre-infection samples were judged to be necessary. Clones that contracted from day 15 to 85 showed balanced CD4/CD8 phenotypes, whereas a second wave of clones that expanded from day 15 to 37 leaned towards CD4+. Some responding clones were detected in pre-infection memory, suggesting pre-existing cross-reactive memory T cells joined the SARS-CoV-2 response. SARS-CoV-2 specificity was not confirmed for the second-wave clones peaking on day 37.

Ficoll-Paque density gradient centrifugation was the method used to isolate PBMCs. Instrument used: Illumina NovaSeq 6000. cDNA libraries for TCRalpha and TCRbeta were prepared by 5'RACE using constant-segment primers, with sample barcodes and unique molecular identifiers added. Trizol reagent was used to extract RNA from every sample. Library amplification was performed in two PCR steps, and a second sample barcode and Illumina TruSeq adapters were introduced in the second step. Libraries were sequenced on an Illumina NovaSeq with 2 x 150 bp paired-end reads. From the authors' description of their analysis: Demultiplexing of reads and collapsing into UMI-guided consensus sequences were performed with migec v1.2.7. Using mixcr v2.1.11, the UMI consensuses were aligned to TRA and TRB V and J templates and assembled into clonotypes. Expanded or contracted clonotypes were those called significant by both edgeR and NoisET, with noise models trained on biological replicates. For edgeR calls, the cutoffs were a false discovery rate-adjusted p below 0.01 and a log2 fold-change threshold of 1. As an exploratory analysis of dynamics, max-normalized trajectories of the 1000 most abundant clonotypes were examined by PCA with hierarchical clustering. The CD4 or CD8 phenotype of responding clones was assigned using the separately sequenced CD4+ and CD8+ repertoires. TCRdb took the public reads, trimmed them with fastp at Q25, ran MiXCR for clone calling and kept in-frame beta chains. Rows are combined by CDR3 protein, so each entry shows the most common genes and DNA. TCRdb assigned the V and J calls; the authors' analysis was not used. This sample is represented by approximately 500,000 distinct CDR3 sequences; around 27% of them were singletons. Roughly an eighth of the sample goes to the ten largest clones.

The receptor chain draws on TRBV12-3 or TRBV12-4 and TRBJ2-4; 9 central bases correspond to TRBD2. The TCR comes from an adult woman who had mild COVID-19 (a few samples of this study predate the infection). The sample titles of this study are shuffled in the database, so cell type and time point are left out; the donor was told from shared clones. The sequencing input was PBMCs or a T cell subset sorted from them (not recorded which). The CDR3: CASSFGGSGGKNIQYF. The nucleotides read TGTGCCAGCAGTTTCGGCGGCAGCGGGGGGAAAAACATTCAGTACTTC.